Below are 30 T cell receptor beta chains sequenced from a single sample in a study of naive and memory T cell subsets. Points from the study as a whole: Naive repertoires, especially CD8, held a few larger clonotypes, possibly memory cells re-expressing CD45RA.

The beta constant-region primer was an equimolar mix of two oligonucleotides covering TRBC1 and TRBC2. The ligated cDNA underwent four PCR rounds using SP2 and nested alpha and beta constant-region primers. TCRdb called the UMI-ligation and nested PCR reads again in MiXCR, with one record for every CDR3 protein. The sample carries about 160,000 distinct CDR3 sequences, approximately 24% recorded once. Which antigens these TCRs recognize remains unknown. Input material: naive CD4+ T cells from blood. The receptors come from a human donor in good health.

This clonotype was seen at least ten times. This chain connects TRBV28 to TRBJ2-2; D gene uncertain. CDR1 MDHEN and CDR2 SYDVKM come from the germline V gene. V was pared by 2 bases and J by 5 bases, with 6 bases between. The CDR3 consists of 13 residues. The CDR3 loop reads CASSLLGTGELFF. For the CDR3, the DNA is TGTGCCAGCAGTTTACTGGGGACCGGGGAGCTGTTTTTT.

This clonotype has just a few counts. V is TRBV20-1 and J is TRBJ2-7, with 16 positions matching TRBD2. V shed 6 bases and J 2 bases; nucleotides not matched to a gene: 10. The CDR3 has 17 amino acids. Germline loops: CDR1 DFQATT, CDR2 SNEGSKA (reference sequence). CDR3: CSATQPGLAGGAYEQYF. The CDR3 coding sequence is TGCAGTGCCACCCAACCGGGACTAGCGGGAGGGGCCTACGAGCAGTACTTC.

The chain carries TRBV15 and TRBJ2-5; D tentatively reads TRBD1 or TRBD2 (5 bases each). Trimming left V 0 bases short and J 1 base short, with 12 bases between. The CDR3 has 16 residues. CDR1 is LNHNV and CDR2 is YYDKDF in the germline V gene (reference sequence). The CDR3 DNA reads TGTGCCACCAGCAGAGATATCCCCGGGACCCAAGAGACCCAGTACTTC. It specifies CATSRDIPGTQETQYF.

The chain recombines TRBV27 with TRBJ1-5; 8 bases are a match to TRBD1. Germline V lookup: CDR1 MNHEY, CDR2 SMNVEV (reference sequence). The CDR3 contains 14 residues. After removal of 6 bases from V and 7 bases from J, the junction contained 8 bases not matched to a gene. For the CDR3, the DNA is TGTGCCAGCAGACCTCAGGGGGCAGGACAGCCCCAGCATTTT. Protein sequence: CASRPQGAGQPQHF.

The chain uses TRBV28 and TRBJ2-4; 11 bases map to TRBD2. The V and J ends lost 6 bases and 6 bases, in that order; junction bases with no gene match: 4. Germline-derived CDR1 and CDR2 are MDHEN and SYDVKM. This CDR3 has 14 amino acids. The CDR3 region has the DNA TGTGCCAGCAGGACTAGCGGGACCGTAAACATTCAGTACTTC. It encodes CASRTSGTVNIQYF.

In its sample, this clonotype was seen a few times. V is TRBV7-9 and J is TRBJ1-3, with TRBD1 matching over 7 bases. Germline loops: CDR1 SEHNR, CDR2 FQNEAQ (reference sequence). Trimming took 5 bases from V and 0 from J; bases not matched to a gene: 4. The CDR3 sequence is 15 residues long. The CDR3 spells CASSLNRGSGNTIYF. The CDR3 region has the DNA TGTGCCAGCAGCCTCAACAGGGGCTCTGGAAACACCATATATTTT.

V and J are TRBV20-1 and TRBJ1-5, with a weak D call TRBD1 (5 bases). V was pared by 3 bases and J by 1 base, with 7 bases between. Germline V gives CDR1 DFQATT, CDR2 SNEGSKA (reference sequence). The CDR3 totals 13 residues. The CDR3 protein is CSARWDSNQPQHF. The CDR3 DNA is TGCAGTGCTAGGTGGGACAGCAATCAGCCCCAGCATTTT.

This clonotype was detected a few times. The chain uses TRBV12-3 or TRBV12-4 and TRBJ2-7, with D tentatively TRBD1 or TRBD2 (5 bases each). V lost 5 bases, J lost 0 bases, and 17 bases lay in between. There are 16 residues in the CDR3. CDR3 nucleotide sequence: TGTGCCAGCAGTGGGACGGGACGGACTCTCTCCTACGAGCAGTACTTC. Protein: CASSGTGRTLSYEQYF.

This clonotype was found a few times. V gene TRBV9 combines with J gene TRBJ1-2; D is possibly TRBD1 (6 bases). CDR3 size: 12 residues. V was trimmed by 5 bases and J by 8 bases, leaving 13 bases between them. Germline CDR1 reads SGDLS; CDR2 reads YYNGEE. The CDR3 bases are TGTGCCAGCAGTCCTGGACAGATGGGCTACACCTTC. It is translated as CASSPGQMGYTF.

The genes are TRBV20-1 and TRBJ2-3; D gene ambiguous. Trimming shortened V by 6 bases and J by 4 bases, and 8 bases separated the two germline ends. This CDR3 region has 11 residues. Germline lookup yields CDR1 DFQATT and CDR2 SNEGSKA (reference sequence). The CDR3, as DNA: TGCAGTGCCAGTCGGGCAGATACGCAGTATTTT. Protein sequence: CSASRADTQYF.

This clonotype was recorded many times. The chain couples TRBV11-2 to TRBJ2-1; TRBD1 aligns across 9 bases. V lost 4 bases, J lost 7 bases, and 8 bases stayed unmatched. The CDR3 sequence is 15 residues long. The germline V gene has CDR1 SGHAT and CDR2 FQNNGV. The CDR3 region has the DNA TGTGCCAGCAGCTCATTCGGGACAGGGTTGAATGAGCAGTTCTTC. This encodes CASSSFGTGLNEQFF. Based on the CDR3 plus reference TRBV11-2 and TRBJ2-1, the full variable domain is EAGVAQSPRYKIIEKRQSVAFWCNPISGHATLYWYQQILGQGPKLLIQFQNNGVVDDSQLPKDRFSAERLKGVDSTLKIQPAKLEDSAVYLCASSSFGTGLNEQFFGPGTRLTVL.

This rearrangement joins TRBV27 to TRBJ2-5; TRBD1 matches at 7 bases. CDR1 and CDR2 from the germline V gene are MNHEY and SMNVEV (reference sequence). V lost 5 bases, J lost 2 bases, and 5 bases stayed unmatched. This CDR3 is built from 14 residues. CDR3 DNA: TGTGCCAGCAGTGCCAACAGGGGACAAGAGACCCAGTACTTC. Protein: CASSANRGQETQYF.

There are a few counts of this clonotype. This chain uses TRBV3-1 with TRBJ2-1; 10 bases align to TRBD2. V lost 6 bases, J lost 4 bases, and 3 bases stayed unmatched. CDR1 LGHDT and CDR2 YNNKEL come from the germline V gene (reference sequence). The CDR3 spans 14 residues. This CDR3 is CASRRTSGYNEQFF. Written as DNA, the CDR3 is TGTGCCAGCAGGAGGACTAGCGGATACAATGAGCAGTTCTTC.

The chain employs TRBV18 and TRBJ1-1; weak D call: TRBD1 (5 bases). In germline, CDR1 is KGHSH, CDR2 LQKENI. V was pared by 1 base and J by 1 base, with 10 bases between. CDR3 length equals 15 residues. CDR3 protein: CASSPQGTGNTEAFF. CDR3 nucleotides: TGTGCCAGCTCACCACAGGGAACAGGGAACACTGAAGCTTTCTTT.

The chain couples TRBV6-8 to TRBJ1-1; TRBD1 matches 7 bases. CDR1 is MNHGY, CDR2 SAAAGT, per germline. The CDR3 runs to 15 residues. V lost 5 bases, J lost 3 bases, and 9 bases stayed unmatched. DNA for the CDR3: TGTGCCAGCAGTCGTGTTGACAGGGTCGACACTGAAGCTTTCTTT. Its protein product is CASSRVDRVDTEAFF.

V and J are TRBV6-2 or TRBV6-3 and TRBJ2-1; D gene ambiguous. With 5 bases removed from V and 4 bases from J, the gap between germline ends came to 6 bases. CDR3 size: 12 residues. Germline V gene lookup returns CDR1 MNHEY and CDR2 SVGEGT. CDR3 nucleotides: TGTGCCAGCAGTATGGAATACAATGAGCAGTTCTTC. Its protein product is CASSMEYNEQFF.

This clonotype was found a few times. The chain recombines TRBV5-1 with TRBJ2-5, with D tentatively TRBD2 (6 bases). CDR1 is SGHRS, CDR2 YFSETQ, per germline. This CDR3 is built from 12 residues. Trimming cost V 8 bases and J 0 bases, with 8 bases left between them. The CDR3 is CASSGDQETQYF. The CDR3 DNA sequence: TGCGCCAGTAGCGGAGACCAAGAGACCCAGTACTTC.

This sequence joins TRBV29-1 and TRBJ2-7, with 7 bases matching TRBD1. Germline V lookup: CDR1 SQVTM, CDR2 ANQGSEA. This CDR3 region has 13 residues. V gave up 6 bases and J gave up 3 bases; unmatched junction bases: 8. The CDR3: CSVGQTGFYEQYF. DNA for the CDR3: TGCAGCGTGGGACAGACAGGTTTCTACGAGCAGTACTTC.

The chain is built from TRBV7-9 and TRBJ2-3; 7 bases are shared with TRBD2. CDR3 length: 16 residues. Germline lookup yields CDR1 SEHNR and CDR2 FQNEAQ (reference sequence). The V gene end was trimmed by 2 bases and the J gene end by 2 bases; junction bases not matched to a gene: 7. CDR3 sequence reads: CASSLNRLAATDTQYF. The CDR3 bases are TGTGCCAGCAGCTTAAATAGGCTAGCGGCCACAGATACGCAGTATTTT.

There are a few counts of this clonotype. The chain joins TRBV19 to TRBJ1-2, with D perhaps TRBD1 (6 bases). Trimming took 0 bases from V and 5 from J, leaving 13 bases between them. CDR3 length: 15 amino acids. Germline CDR1 is LNHDA and CDR2 is SQIVND (reference sequence). The CDR3 DNA is TGTGCCAGTAGTATAGATGGGACACCGCTATATGGCTACACCTTC. Translating it yields CASSIDGTPLYGYTF.

The gene calls are TRBV27 and TRBJ2-3; the D gene is possibly TRBD1 (5 bases). Germline CDR1 is MNHEY and CDR2 is SMNVEV (reference sequence). The V gene lost 2 bases and the J gene lost 4 bases, with 22 bases spanning the gap. CDR3 length: 18 residues. The CDR3, as DNA: TGTGCCAGCAGTTTAAGGATCCAATTTGGGGCGGCCTCAGATACGCAGTATTTT. This gives the protein CASSLRIQFGAASDTQYF.

This clonotype was recorded a few times. This chain links TRBV28 with TRBJ2-3, with TRBD2 matching 7 bases. Trimming took 4 bases from V and 4 from J; bases not matched to a gene: 8. CDR1 and CDR2 (germline): MDHEN, SYDVKM. This CDR3 region has 15 residues. CDR3 in DNA: TGTGCCAGCAGTTCTCACTCGGCGGGAGCAGATACGCAGTATTTT. Its translation: CASSSHSAGADTQYF.

The J gene is TRBJ2-1, the V gene TRBV11-2; 10 bases are a match to TRBD1. The CDR3 runs to 18 residues. Germline CDR1 is SGHAT and CDR2 is FQNNGV. The V gene end was trimmed by 5 bases and the J gene end by 6 bases; junction bases not matched to a gene: 16. CDR3 region: CASSGTGDGSVSRNEQFF. CDR3 DNA: TGTGCCAGCAGCGGGACAGGGGATGGTTCGGTGAGTCGCAATGAGCAGTTCTTC.

A few counts support this clonotype. This chain uses TRBV25-1 with TRBJ2-2; D is unresolved. This CDR3 is 12 amino acids long. Germline V lookup: CDR1 MGHDK, CDR2 SYGVNS. Between the trimmed V and J ends, which lost 3 bases and 7 bases, there was a span of 6 bases. CDR3 nucleotides: TGTGCCAGCAGTGAGGTCCACGGGGAGCTGTTTTTT. Translation: CASSEVHGELFF.

There are a few counts of this clonotype. The rearrangement uses TRBV6-1 and TRBJ1-5; D might be TRBD1 (5 bases). The germline V gene encodes CDR1 MNHNS and CDR2 SASEGT. V was shortened by 4 bases and J by 7 bases, with 17 bases between the two germline ends. CDR3 length equals 15 residues. CDR3 region: CASSAAWDPAQPQHF. For the CDR3, the DNA is TGTGCCAGCAGTGCGGCCTGGGACCCTGCGCAGCCCCAGCATTTT.

CDR3 nucleotides: TGCGCCAGCAGCTCACTGGACACCGGGGAGCTGTTTTTT. Its protein product is CASSSLDTGELFF. The chain employs TRBV4-3 and TRBJ2-2; D gene unclear. The germline V and J ends were trimmed by 5 bases and 3 bases, with 7 bases remaining between them. The CDR3 sequence is 13 residues long. Looked up from germline, CDR1 is LGHNA and CDR2 is YSLEER.

This clonotype was counted only a few times. The genes are TRBV5-5 and TRBJ1-1; D call uncertain. Trimming removed 0 bases at V and 8 bases at J, with 5 bases between. Germline CDR1 reads SGHKS; CDR2 reads YYEKEE (reference sequence). The length of the CDR3 is 11 residues. The CDR3 sequence: CASSLVVEAFF. The CDR3 bases are TGTGCCAGCAGCTTGGTAGTCGAAGCTTTCTTT.

The chain is built from TRBV28 and TRBJ2-7, with a tentative D call TRBD1 (6 bases). With 4 bases removed from V and 2 bases from J, the gap between germline ends came to 15 bases. There are 15 residues in the CDR3. In germline, CDR1 is MDHEN, CDR2 SYDVKM. In DNA, the CDR3 is TGTGCCAGCAGTTCCGACGGGACAATGACCTACGAGCAGTACTTC. Protein: CASSSDGTMTYEQYF.

The V call is TRBV7-2, the J call TRBJ2-2; TRBD2 aligns across 9 bases. Germline CDR1 SGHTA, CDR2 FQGNSA. V shed 5 bases and J 7 bases; nucleotides not matched to a gene: 8. The CDR3 is 15 residues long. The chain's CDR3 is CASSVILAGNGELFF. For the CDR3, the DNA is TGTGCCAGCAGCGTAATCCTAGCGGGAAACGGGGAGCTGTTTTTT.

V is TRBV5-1 and J is TRBJ2-2, with TRBD1 matching 7 bases. The germline gives CDR1 SGHRS, CDR2 YFSETQ. V was pared by 5 bases and J by 6 bases, with 7 bases of the junction left unmatched. The CDR3 has 14 amino acids. CDR3 protein: CASRGNRGSGELFF. The CDR3 region has the DNA TGCGCCAGCAGAGGGAACAGGGGCTCCGGGGAGCTGTTTTTT.